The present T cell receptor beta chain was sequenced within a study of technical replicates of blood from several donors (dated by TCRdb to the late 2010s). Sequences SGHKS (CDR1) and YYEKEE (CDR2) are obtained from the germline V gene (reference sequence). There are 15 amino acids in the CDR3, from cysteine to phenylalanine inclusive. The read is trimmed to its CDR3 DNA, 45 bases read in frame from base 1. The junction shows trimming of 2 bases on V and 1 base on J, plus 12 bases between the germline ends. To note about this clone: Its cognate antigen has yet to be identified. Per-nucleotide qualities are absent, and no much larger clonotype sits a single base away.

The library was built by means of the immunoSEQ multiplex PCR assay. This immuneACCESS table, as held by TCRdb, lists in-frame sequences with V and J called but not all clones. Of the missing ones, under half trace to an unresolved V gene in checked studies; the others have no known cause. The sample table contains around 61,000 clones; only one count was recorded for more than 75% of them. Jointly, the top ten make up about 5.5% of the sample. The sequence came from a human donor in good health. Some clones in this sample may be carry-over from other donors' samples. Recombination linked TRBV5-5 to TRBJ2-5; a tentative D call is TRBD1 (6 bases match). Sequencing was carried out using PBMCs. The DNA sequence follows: TGTGCCAGCAGCTTTCAGGGGTTGTTCCAAGAGACCCAGTACTTC. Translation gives CASSFQGLFQETQYF. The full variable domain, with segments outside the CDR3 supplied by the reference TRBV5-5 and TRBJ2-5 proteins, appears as DAGVTQSPTHLIKTRGQQVTLRCSPISGHKSVSWYQQVLGQGPQFIFQYYEKEERGRGNFPDRFSARQFPNYSSELNVNALLLGDSALYLCASSFQGLFQETQYFGPGTRLLVL.